This T cell receptor (beta chain) was retrieved from a study of OX40 agonist ivuxolimab in advanced cancers. Study information: Patients assigned to dose escalation were diagnosed with hepatocellular carcinoma, melanoma, renal cell or head and neck cancer. Eligibility admitted prior anti-PD-1, anti-PD-L1 or anti-CTLA-4 therapy; about 40% had some. Study-level points and caveats: There was clonal expansion of CD4+ and CD8+ blood T cells by week 6 at 0.1 to 3.0 mg/kg.

V lost 1 base and J 5 bases, leaving 18 bases between the germline ends. The CDR3 has 17 amino acids. Germline assignment: CDR1 LNHDA and CDR2 SQIVND (reference sequence). Systemic immunosuppression or a history of autoimmune disease excluded patients. Worth noting for this clone: Its target is not known.

Assay used: immunoSEQ multiplex PCR; TCRdb lists only in-frame clones, some missing. The data show about 78,000 clones, 92% seen once. The sample here was CD4+ or CD8+ T cells sorted from blood, taken in a trial of the OX40 agonist ivuxolimab. This chain links TRBV19 with TRBJ1-5; no firm D call. The sequence came from an adult with an advanced solid tumor such as melanoma, head and neck, liver or kidney cancer. This chain's CDR3 is CASSIGSMAGFDQPQHF. CDR3 coding DNA: TGTGCCAGTAGTATAGGTTCTATGGCGGGCTTCGATCAGCCCCAGCATTTT.